This T cell receptor (beta chain) was documented in a study of CD8 T cells in ankylosing spondylitis. This clonotype was counted between two and nine times. The antigen is unknown. Notes on the study in general: In ankylosing spondylitis blood, a motif of roughly 8 highly homologous TCR beta variants appeared characteristic. Matched synovial fluid from ankylosing spondylitis patients was reported to be enriched for disease-linked clones. Reactive arthritis synovial fluid and blood previously showed some of these motif variants.

A quantitative 5'-RACE method, one with molecular barcodes, was used to make TCR beta libraries. From the 5' RACE reads, TCRdb called clonotypes with MiXCR, one entry per CDR3 protein. This table holds hundreds of thousands of distinct CDR3 sequences, roughly a quarter found once. Germline lookup yields CDR1 LGHDT and CDR2 YNNKEL (reference sequence). The V gene end was trimmed by 3 bases and the J gene end by 3 bases; junction bases not matched to a gene: 8. The CDR3 has 17 residues. This TCR was recovered from a male donor with ankylosing spondylitis. The V call is TRBV3-1, the J call TRBJ2-3; 11 bases fit TRBD2. The sample was blood, either unsorted or a sorted T cell fraction (not recorded which). CDR3 coding DNA: TGTGCCAGCAGCCAGGCAACTAGCGGGAGAGGGACAGATACGCAGTATTTT. Residues: CASSQATSGRGTDTQYF.